Following are 4 T cell receptor beta chains from one sample sequenced in a study of blood T cells in healthy people across ages. For the second PCR, which ran for about 7 to 11 cycles, a sample-barcoded 5' primer and a J-beta primer mix were used. TCRdb re-called the 5' RACE reads through MiXCR, storing one row per CDR3 protein. The profile shows 1.4 million or so distinct CDR3 sequences, 40% to 45% of them singletons. Input material: blood. The origin of the receptors is a young woman in good health.

The rearrangement joins TRBV7-2 to TRBJ2-5, with 8 bases lining up with TRBD2. The J call is doubtful: the DNA matches TRBJ2-7 better. Germline CDR1 reads SGHTA; CDR2 reads FQGNSA. There are 17 residues in the CDR3. Here the CDR3 DNA reads TGTGCCAGCAGCTCCAGTCGACTAGCGTTGGAGAGCGACGAGCAGTACTTC. Translation gives CASSSSRLALESDEQYF.

This clonotype appeared a few times. DNA for the CDR3: TGTGCCATCGGAGGAGTGGGCTCTGGGGCCAACGTCCTGACTTTC. Amino acid sequence: CAIGGVGSGANVLTF. This chain links TRBV10-3 with TRBJ2-6; D perhaps matches TRBD2 (5 bases). Germline-derived CDR1 and CDR2 are ENHRY and SYGVKD. This CDR3 spans 15 amino acids. Trimming took 8 bases from V and 0 from J, leaving 11 bases between them.

This clonotype was recorded a few times. The gene calls are TRBV28 and TRBJ1-6; D remains unclear. Germline V gives CDR1 MDHEN, CDR2 SYDVKM. The V gene lost 0 bases and the J gene lost 7 bases, with 10 bases spanning the gap. This CDR3 comprises 15 residues. The chain's CDR3 is CASSLWASGNSPLHF. CDR3 nucleotides: TGTGCCAGCAGTTTATGGGCCAGCGGAAATTCACCCCTCCACTTT.

The chain employs TRBV7-2 and TRBJ2-7; D is perhaps TRBD2 (6 bases). Germline V gene sequence: CDR1 SGHTA, CDR2 FQGNSA. The V end lost 5 bases, the J end lost 0 bases, and 20 bases lay between the germline ends. This CDR3 spans 17 amino acids. The CDR3 DNA is TGTGCCAGCAGCCACTTGCTGGCGGGGCCTAGCTCCTACGAGCAGTACTTC. It translates to CASSHLLAGPSSYEQYF.